A single sample gave rise to the 22 T cell receptor beta chains below, sequenced in a study of CD8 T cells in Susac syndrome. Roughly 0.45 to 1 ug RNA was reverse transcribed with random hexamers. TCRdb re-derived calls from the immunoSEQ multiplex PCR reads in MiXCR, one entry per CDR3 protein. The sample holds roughly 200,000 distinct CDR3 sequences, approximately 96% seen once. Source material: CD4+ T cells from PBMCs. The source of these receptors is a human donor with multiple sclerosis.

The CDR3 nucleotides read TGTGCCAGCAGTTACTCACCAGCCTACGAGCAGTACTTC. This translates into CASSYSPAYEQYF. V gene TRBV6-5 combines with J gene TRBJ2-7; D is unresolved. Trimming pared 0 bases from V and 2 bases from J, leaving 5 bases between. This CDR3 contains 13 residues. Germline loops: CDR1 MNHEY, CDR2 SVGAGI.

V is TRBV2 and J is TRBJ1-6; D may be TRBD1 (6 bases). Between the trimmed V and J ends, which lost 11 bases and 2 bases, there was a span of 16 bases. Per the germline V gene, CDR1 is SNHLY and CDR2 is FYNNEI. The CDR3 covers 15 residues. CDR3 DNA sequence: TGTGCCCGAGGGGGGGTCAGCCCCTATAATTCACCCCTCCACTTT. The encoded protein is CARGGVSPYNSPLHF.

The chain recombines TRBV29-1 with TRBJ1-4, with D uncertain. The germline V gene has CDR1 SQVTM and CDR2 ANQGSEA. This CDR3 has 13 residues. V lost 5 bases and J 7 bases, leaving 14 bases between the germline ends. The CDR3 sequence is CSVQSRRGEKLFF. CDR3 nucleotides: TGCAGCGTTCAATCTCGAAGAGGTGAAAAACTGTTTTTT.

The chain uses TRBV7-2 and TRBJ2-5; 9 nucleotides match TRBD2. Trimming removed 5 bases from V and 3 bases from J; junction bases left unmatched: 7. There are 15 residues in the CDR3. In germline, CDR1 is SGHTA, CDR2 FQGNSA. The CDR3 reads CASSARASGEETQYF. The CDR3 DNA follows: TGTGCCAGCAGCGCCCGGGCTAGCGGGGAAGAGACCCAGTACTTC.

DNA of the CDR3: TGTGCCAGCAGTTATCCAGGGGTTTACGAGCAGTACTTC. It codes for CASSYPGVYEQYF. The chain couples TRBV6-2 or TRBV6-3 to TRBJ2-7; D may be TRBD1 (6 bases). Germline V lookup: CDR1 MNHEY, CDR2 SVGEGT. Trimming stripped 3 bases from V and 4 bases from J, with 10 bases between. The CDR3 consists of 13 residues.

The CDR3, as DNA: TGTGCCAGCAGTGAAGTACGGGGACTCCTCTCCTACGAGCAGTACTTC. Its translation: CASSEVRGLLSYEQYF. V usage is TRBV2 and J usage is TRBJ2-7, with D possibly TRBD2 on 6 matching bases. Germline CDR1 reads SNHLY; CDR2 reads FYNNEI. CDR3 length equals 16 residues. V was shortened by 1 base and J by 0 bases, with 13 bases between the two germline ends.

The chain joins TRBV20-1 to TRBJ2-5, with D hard to call. This CDR3 has 12 amino acids. V gave up 3 bases and J gave up 1 base, with 6 bases separating them. CDR1 is DFQATT, CDR2 SNEGSKA, per germline (reference sequence). CDR3 amino acids: CSARGFQETQYF. The CDR3 bases are TGCAGTGCTAGGGGGTTCCAAGAGACCCAGTACTTC.

V is TRBV20-1 and J is TRBJ1-6, with D perhaps matching TRBD1 (6 bases). Germline V gives CDR1 DFQATT, CDR2 SNEGSKA (reference sequence). V was clipped by 5 bases and J by 7 bases, with 15 bases between them. The CDR3 length is 14 residues. The CDR3 DNA sequence: TGCAGTGCTCCCCCCCAGGGGCAGAATTCACCCCTCCACTTT. Its protein is CSAPPQGQNSPLHF.

V gene TRBV20-1 combines with J gene TRBJ1-5; D may be TRBD1 (5 bases). The V gene lost 3 bases and the J gene lost 5 bases, with 20 bases spanning the gap. Germline assignment: CDR1 DFQATT and CDR2 SNEGSKA (reference sequence). The CDR3 loop spans 16 amino acids. CDR3 DNA sequence: TGCAGTGCTAGGACTGGGAAGTGGGGACCTTATCAGCCCCAGCATTTT. Protein: CSARTGKWGPYQPQHF.

The V call is TRBV5-4, the J call TRBJ2-3, with D possibly being TRBD1 (5 bases). CDR1 is SGHNT, CDR2 YYREEE, per germline (reference sequence). V lost 1 base to trimming and J lost 3 bases, with 6 bases between them. The CDR3 has 13 residues. The CDR3, as DNA: TGTGCCAGCAGCTTGAAGGGGACAGATACGCAGTATTTT. As protein: CASSLKGTDTQYF. The full variable domain, in which reference TRBV5-4 and TRBJ2-3 provide the parts outside the CDR3, is ETGVTQSPTHLIKTRGQQVTLRCSSQSGHNTVSWYQQALGQGPQFIFQYYREEENGRGNFPPRFSGLQFPNYSSELNVNALELDDSALYLCASSLKGTDTQYFGPGTRLTVL.

The chain is built from TRBV7-2 and TRBJ1-5; no clear D. CDR1 SGHTA and CDR2 FQGNSA come from the germline V gene. There are 13 residues in the CDR3. With 5 bases removed from V and 3 bases from J, the gap between germline ends came to 8 bases. The CDR3 nucleotides are TGTGCCAGCAGCCGACAATCCAATCAGCCCCAGCATTTT. The encoded protein is CASSRQSNQPQHF.

J is TRBJ2-1 and V is TRBV20-1, with 8 bases fitting TRBD2. CDR1 and CDR2 from the germline V gene are DFQATT and SNEGSKA (reference sequence). The CDR3 contains 14 residues. Losses at the gene ends were 6 bases for V and 4 bases for J; bases not matched to a gene: 8. The CDR3 sequence: CSAPTGGPYNEQFF. CDR3 coding DNA: TGCAGTGCCCCCACGGGGGGGCCGTACAATGAGCAGTTCTTC.

The rearrangement joins TRBV27 to TRBJ1-4; D remains ambiguous. Per germline, CDR1 MNHEY and CDR2 SMNVEV (reference sequence). V gave up 6 bases and J gave up 4 bases, with 12 bases separating them. The length of the CDR3 is 14 residues. This CDR3 reads CASRSDGNNEKLFF. In DNA form, the CDR3 reads TGTGCCAGCAGGTCGGACGGAAATAATGAAAAACTGTTTTTT.

The chain links TRBV12-3 or TRBV12-4 to TRBJ2-1; D might be TRBD1 (5 bases). The CDR3 extends over 14 amino acids. V lost 0 bases and J 5 bases, leaving 8 bases between the germline ends. In DNA, the CDR3 is TGTGCCAGCAGTTTAGCTCGACAGAACAATGAGCAGTTCTTC. Residues: CASSLARQNNEQFF.

The J gene is TRBJ1-1, the V gene TRBV2; 7 bases fit TRBD1. Germline assignment: CDR1 SNHLY and CDR2 FYNNEI. The CDR3 runs 15 residues. V lost 5 bases and J lost 2; bases outside the gene matches: 8. As DNA, the CDR3 is TGTGCCAGCAGTCTTCTTAGGGGGCTAAACACTGAAGCTTTCTTT. Protein: CASSLLRGLNTEAFF.

This chain links TRBV3-1 with TRBJ2-5; 7 nucleotides align to TRBD1. Germline CDR1 and CDR2: LGHDT and YNNKEL (reference sequence). This CDR3 is built from 14 residues. J was trimmed by 3 bases and V by 5 bases; bases with no gene match: 6. As DNA, the CDR3 is TGTGCCAGCAGCACCCCCAGGGGGAAAGAGACCCAGTACTTC. It yields the protein CASSTPRGKETQYF.

This sequence joins TRBV29-1 and TRBJ2-7; D is possibly TRBD1 or TRBD2 (5 bases each). The germline gives CDR1 SQVTM, CDR2 ANQGSEA. The germline V and J ends were trimmed by 2 bases and 5 bases, with 13 bases remaining between them. The CDR3 covers 13 residues. CDR3 nucleotides: TGCAGCGTTGAATTTGTGACAGCGGACGAGCAGTACTTC. Translating gives CSVEFVTADEQYF.

The chain couples TRBV6-6 to TRBJ2-4, with D possibly being TRBD1 (5 bases). The CDR3 extends over 13 amino acids. The germline V gene has CDR1 MNHNY and CDR2 SVGAGI (reference sequence). With 2 bases removed from V and 9 bases from J, the gap between germline ends came to 11 bases. CDR3 residues: CASSYPDSRIQYF. For the CDR3, the DNA is TGTGCCAGCAGTTACCCCGACAGCCGCATTCAGTACTTC.

CDR3 sequence reads: CAATDGGPIWTEAFF. For the CDR3, the DNA is TGTGCAGCAACCGACGGGGGCCCCATATGGACTGAAGCTTTCTTT. This chain links TRBV7-9 with TRBJ1-1, with TRBD1 as a possible D gene (6 bases). This CDR3 contains 15 residues. Germline values: CDR1 SEHNR, CDR2 FQNEAQ (reference sequence).

The V and J genes are TRBV2 and TRBJ2-1; the match to TRBD2 covers 14 bases. CDR3 length equals 15 residues. The ends lost 6 bases at V and 5 bases at J; junction bases unmatched: 3. Germline values: CDR1 SNHLY, CDR2 FYNNEI. The CDR3 bases are TGTGCCAGCAGGCCGGGACTAGCGGGGGACAATGAGCAGTTCTTC. Translating it yields CASRPGLAGDNEQFF.

CDR3 region: CASSVTGTATNSPLHF. The CDR3, as DNA: TGTGCCAGCAGCGTCACCGGGACAGCCACGAATTCACCCCTCCACTTT. V usage is TRBV9 and J usage is TRBJ1-6; 7 nucleotides agree with TRBD1. The CDR3 runs 16 residues. Trimming cost V 2 bases and J 7 bases; bases outside gene matches: 9. CDR1 and CDR2 (germline): SGDLS, YYNGEE.

The rearrangement uses TRBV10-3 and TRBJ2-3; 8 positions agree with TRBD2. The ends lost 3 bases at V and 6 bases at J; junction bases unmatched: 5. The CDR3 runs 14 residues. Per germline, CDR1 ENHRY and CDR2 SYGVKD. DNA for the CDR3: TGTGCCATCAGTGATAGTGGCGGGGGGGATACGCAGTATTTT. The encoded protein is CAISDSGGGDTQYF.